Each of the 15 T cell receptor beta chains below was sequenced from the same sample in a study of T cell responses to AZD1222 COVID-19 vaccine. Assay used: immunoSEQ multiplex PCR; TCRdb lists only in-frame clones, some missing. This table has roughly 150,000 clones, approximately 95% appearing once. The input for sequencing was peripheral blood, taken 28 days after the second AZD1222 dose. The source of these receptors is an adult who received the AZD1222 COVID-19 vaccine.

The rearrangement links TRBV3-1 (or the pseudogene TRBV3-2) to TRBJ2-4; D is ambiguous. Trimming shortened V by 5 bases and J by 6 bases, and 8 bases separated the two germline ends. This CDR3 is built from 12 residues. CDR1 LGHDT and CDR2 YNNKEL come from the germline V gene (reference sequence). CDR3 sequence: CASSLSPNIQYF. CDR3 coding DNA: TGTGCCAGCAGCTTGTCCCCAAACATTCAGTACTTC.

The gene calls are TRBV7-9 and TRBJ1-1; D gene uncertain. The CDR3 contains 10 residues. Between the trimmed V and J ends, which lost 8 bases and 11 bases, there was a span of 12 bases. Germline V gene data show CDR1 as SEHNR and CDR2 as FQNEAQ (reference sequence). In DNA form, the CDR3 reads TGTGCCAGCTCCGGAGGAGCGGCTTTCTTT. Protein product: CASSGGAAFF.

The chain's CDR3 is CASSVRGYTSGEQFF. The CDR3 nucleotides are TGTGCCAGTAGTGTCCGGGGGTATACTTCGGGTGAGCAGTTCTTC. The chain carries TRBV19 and TRBJ2-1, with D possibly being TRBD2 (6 bases). Trimming shortened V by 5 bases and J by 9 bases, and 20 bases separated the two germline ends. The CDR3 contains 15 residues. Germline lookup yields CDR1 LNHDA and CDR2 SQIVND (reference sequence).

This clone is a singleton in its sample. The V gene is TRBV19, the J gene TRBJ2-3, with a weak D call TRBD2 (6 bases). CDR1 and CDR2 (germline): LNHDA, SQIVND (reference sequence). CDR3 size: 14 residues. Trimming pared 10 bases from V and 1 base from J, leaving 15 bases between. As DNA, the CDR3 is TGTGCCACCCGGGGGAACGGCGGCACAGATACGCAGTATTTT. Encoded protein: CATRGNGGTDTQYF.

This CDR3 is CASRDRGNTGELFF. CDR3 nucleotide sequence: TGTGCCAGCAGAGACAGGGGGAACACCGGGGAGCTGTTTTTT. The chain is built from TRBV3-1 (or the pseudogene TRBV3-2) and TRBJ2-2, with 8 positions matching TRBD1. The V gene end was trimmed by 6 bases and the J gene end by 1 base; junction bases not matched to a gene: 1. CDR1 and CDR2 (germline): LGHDT, YNNKEL (reference sequence). CDR3 length: 14 residues.

The rearrangement joins TRBV6-6 to TRBJ1-1, with D unresolved. Germline CDR1 and CDR2: MNHNY and SVGAGI (reference sequence). Trimming left V 1 base short and J 5 bases short, with 11 bases between. The CDR3 runs to 14 residues. CDR3 nucleotide sequence: TGTGCCAGCAGTTACTTCCCAGGTCAAACTGAAGCTTTCTTT. Its translation: CASSYFPGQTEAFF.

The chain carries TRBV29-1 and TRBJ1-1; D possibly corresponds to TRBD1 (5 bases). CDR1 and CDR2 (germline): SQVTM, ANQGSEA. Trimming stripped 7 bases from V and 4 bases from J, with 10 bases between. CDR3 length: 11 residues. CDR3 sequence reads: CSGTDSTEAFF. The CDR3 DNA reads TGCAGCGGAACCGACAGCACTGAAGCTTTCTTT.

This chain uses TRBV3-1 (or the pseudogene TRBV3-2) with TRBJ2-1; TRBD1 aligns across 9 bases. Trimming removed 2 bases from V and 8 bases from J; junction bases left unmatched: 4. Per germline, CDR1 LGHDT and CDR2 YNNKEL (reference sequence). The CDR3 has 14 residues. CDR3 amino acids: CASSQPQGAYEQFF. Here the CDR3 DNA reads TGTGCCAGCAGCCAACCACAGGGGGCCTATGAGCAGTTCTTC.

As DNA, the CDR3 is TGCGCCAGCAGCTCCGGACCCAATATGAACACTGAAGCTTTCTTT. Residues: CASSSGPNMNTEAFF. The V call is TRBV5-1, the J call TRBJ1-1; D remains unclear. Trimming removed 3 bases at V and 0 bases at J, with 12 bases between. The germline V gene encodes CDR1 SGHRS and CDR2 YFSETQ. The CDR3 is 15 amino acids.

V is TRBV19 and J is TRBJ1-5, with 8 bases identical to TRBD1. The CDR3 extends over 15 amino acids. J lost 7 bases, V lost 6 bases, and 11 bases had no gene match. Per germline, CDR1 LNHDA and CDR2 SQIVND (reference sequence). The chain's CDR3 is CASRSGQGALQPQHF. DNA for the CDR3: TGTGCCAGTAGGTCAGGGCAGGGGGCTTTGCAGCCCCAGCATTTT.

V and J are TRBV19 and TRBJ1-2, with D unclear. Trimming took 0 bases from V and 2 from J, leaving 10 bases between them. This CDR3 has 15 residues. In germline, CDR1 is LNHDA, CDR2 SQIVND (reference sequence). This chain's CDR3 is CASSIDGKLNYGYTF. The CDR3 region has the DNA TGTGCCAGTAGTATAGACGGGAAGCTAAACTATGGCTACACCTTC. The full variable domain, rest sourced from reference TRBV19 and TRBJ1-2, is DGGITQSPKYLFRKEGQNVTLSCEQNLNHDAMYWYRQDPGQGLRLIYYSQIVNDFQKGDIAEGYSVSREKKESFPLTVTSAQKNPTAFYLCASSIDGKLNYGYTFGSGTRLTVV.

The chain has TRBV20-1 and TRBJ1-2; D gene unclear. CDR1 and CDR2 from the germline V gene are DFQATT and SNEGSKA (reference sequence). V lost 3 bases and J 4 bases, leaving 15 bases between the germline ends. This CDR3 is 14 amino acids long. CDR3 region: CSASPGGSPYGYTF. In DNA form, the CDR3 reads TGCAGTGCTAGTCCGGGTGGGTCTCCCTATGGCTACACCTTC.

V is TRBV6-1 and J is TRBJ1-1; D uncertain. With 2 bases removed from V and 5 bases from J, the gap between germline ends came to 12 bases. CDR3 length: 14 amino acids. Germline V gives CDR1 MNHNS, CDR2 SASEGT. CDR3 sequence (DNA): TGTGCCAGCAGTGAACCGAGGGTGGGGACTGAAGCTTTCTTT. Protein: CASSEPRVGTEAFF.

The chain employs TRBV2 and TRBJ2-1; D may correspond to TRBD1 or TRBD2 (6 bases each). The CDR3 contains 17 residues. Germline-derived CDR1 and CDR2 are SNHLY and FYNNEI. The germline V and J ends were trimmed by 7 bases and 0 bases, with 19 bases remaining between them. The DNA for the CDR3 is TGTGCCAGCATTGGGAGGTGGACAGCGAGCTCCTACAATGAGCAGTTCTTC. Translating gives CASIGRWTASSYNEQFF.

This chain uses TRBV27 with TRBJ2-2, with unresolved D. Germline V gene data show CDR1 as MNHEY and CDR2 as SMNVEV (reference sequence). The CDR3 runs to 13 residues. Deletions cut 4 bases from V and 7 bases from J, with 10 bases between. In DNA form, the CDR3 reads TGTGCCAGCAGTTGGCGTGGGGTCGGGGAGCTGTTTTTT. Translation gives CASSWRGVGELFF.